The T cell receptor (beta chain) described here comes from a study of regulatory T cells in long-lasting Graves disease. Trimming removed 4 bases from V and 4 bases from J; junction bases left unmatched: 11. The CDR3 contains 15 residues. CDR1 and CDR2 from the germline V gene are GTSNPN and SVGIG (reference sequence). Many counts were recorded for this clonotype. Its antigen remains unknown. Study-level points and caveats: More public clonotypes were shared by persistent patients (approximately 3,000) than by new patients (fewer than 1,000).

Construction of TCR beta libraries relied on iRepertoire HTBI primers and on Arm-PCR targeting CDR3 regions. TCRdb redid the calling of the multiplex PCR reads with MiXCR, one entry per CDR3 protein. The sample shows 250,000 to 400,000 distinct CDR3 sequences, 15% to 20% of them seen only once. Time point here: newly diagnosed GD, antithyroid drugs for less than 3 months. PBMC RNA was the source of the TCR library. This sample comprised peripheral blood mononuclear cells (PBMCs), obtained at new diagnosis, from a patient treated with antithyroid drugs. This receptor was obtained from a female donor with Graves disease. The chain joins TRBV30 to TRBJ2-3, with 7 bases matching TRBD2. The CDR3 protein is CAWTPGGFRADTQYF. For the CDR3, the DNA is TGTGCCTGGACGCCCGGGGGGTTTAGGGCAGATACGCAGTATTTT.